The entry below describes one TCR beta chain. TCRdb independently ran MiXCR on the RT-PCR reads; one entry per CDR3 protein. The sample shows approximately 720,000 distinct CDR3 sequences, 12% to 15% of them seen only once. The germline V gene encodes CDR1 SNHLY and CDR2 FYNNEI. With V trimmed by 3 bases and J by 11 bases, 1 base remained unmatched. This CDR3 is built from 12 residues. The receptor comes from a female donor in good health, serving as a healthy control. Sequenced sample: memory CD4+ T cells from blood. J is TRBJ1-5 and V is TRBV2; TRBD1 agrees at 10 bases. For the CDR3, the DNA is TGTGCCAGCAGTGAGGACAGGGGGACCCAGCATTTT. Translating gives CASSEDRGTQHF.